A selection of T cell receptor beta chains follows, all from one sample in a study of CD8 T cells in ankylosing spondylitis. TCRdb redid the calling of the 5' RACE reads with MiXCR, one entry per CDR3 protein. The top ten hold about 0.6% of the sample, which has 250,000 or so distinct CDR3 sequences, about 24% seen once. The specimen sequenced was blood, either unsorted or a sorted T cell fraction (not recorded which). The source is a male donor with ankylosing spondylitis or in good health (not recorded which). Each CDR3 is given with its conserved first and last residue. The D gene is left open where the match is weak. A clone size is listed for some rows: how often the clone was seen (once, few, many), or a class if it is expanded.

CDR3aa: CSARPEGQGPLSYEQYF
CDR3nt: TGCAGTGCTAGACCAGAAGGACAGGGACCCCTCTCCTACGAGCAGTACTTC
v_gene: TRBV20-1
abundance: -
j_gene: TRBJ2-7
d_gene: TRBD1

CDR3aa: CAVGTGNTEAFF
CDR3nt: TGTGCCGTTGGGACAGGGAACACTGAAGCTTTCTTT
v_gene: TRBV10-3
abundance: many
j_gene: TRBJ1-1
d_gene: TRBD1

CDR3aa: CASSLVRTGAQFGQGSKDTQYF
CDR3nt: TGTGCCAGCAGTTTAGTTCGGACCGGGGCACAATTCGGCCAGGGATCGAAAGATACGCAGTATTTT
v_gene: TRBV12-3/TRBV12-4
abundance: many
j_gene: TRBJ2-3
d_gene: -

CDR3aa: CAISAGGDTYNEQFF
CDR3nt: TGTGCCATCAGTGCCGGGGGGGACACCTACAATGAGCAGTTCTTC
v_gene: TRBV10-3
abundance: many
j_gene: TRBJ2-1
d_gene: TRBD2

CDR3aa: CASTPKHHRFYGYTF
CDR3nt: TGTGCCAGCACTCCTAAACATCACAGGTTCTATGGCTACACCTTC
v_gene: TRBV6-1
abundance: -
j_gene: TRBJ1-2
d_gene: -

CDR3aa: CASSSPGYSYEQYF
CDR3nt: TGTGCCAGCAGCTCACCGGGCTATTCCTACGAGCAGTACTTC
v_gene: TRBV28
abundance: many
j_gene: TRBJ2-7
d_gene: -

CDR3aa: CASRGGRDQPQHF
CDR3nt: TGTGCCAGCAGAGGGGGCCGGGATCAGCCCCAGCATTTT
v_gene: TRBV5-5
abundance: many
j_gene: TRBJ1-5
d_gene: TRBD1

CDR3aa: CSASPSSRTDTQYF
CDR3nt: TGCAGTGCTAGCCCCAGTAGTCGCACAGATACGCAGTATTTT
v_gene: TRBV20-1
abundance: -
j_gene: TRBJ2-3
d_gene: -

CDR3aa: CASRLEFREPNTGELFF
CDR3nt: TGTGCAAGTCGCTTAGAGTTCAGGGAACCGAACACCGGGGAGCTGTTTTTT
v_gene: TRBV12-2
abundance: -
j_gene: TRBJ2-2
d_gene: -

CDR3aa: CSATGVGVGETQYF
CDR3nt: TGCAGTGCCACTGGGGTGGGGGTTGGTGAGACCCAGTACTTC
v_gene: TRBV20-1
abundance: -
j_gene: TRBJ2-5
d_gene: -

CDR3aa: CSGQGASYEQYF
CDR3nt: TGCAGCGGACAGGGGGCCTCCTACGAGCAGTACTTC
v_gene: TRBV29-1
abundance: few
j_gene: TRBJ2-7
d_gene: TRBD1

CDR3aa: CSVEDPPGGGETQYF
CDR3nt: TGCAGCGTTGAAGACCCCCCGGGGGGAGGGGAGACCCAGTACTTC
v_gene: TRBV29-1
abundance: -
j_gene: TRBJ2-5
d_gene: TRBD2

CDR3aa: CASSLGRITDTQYF
CDR3nt: TGCGCCAGCAGCCTGGGACGGATCACGGATACGCAGTATTTT
v_gene: TRBV5-1
abundance: -
j_gene: TRBJ2-3
d_gene: -

CDR3aa: CASSVAGETQYF
CDR3nt: TGTGCCAGCAGCGTAGCCGGCGAGACCCAGTACTTC
v_gene: TRBV9
abundance: few
j_gene: TRBJ2-5
d_gene: -

CDR3aa: CASSEALRLSETQYF
CDR3nt: TGTGCCAGCAGTGAAGCGCTGCGTCTATCGGAGACCCAGTACTTC
v_gene: TRBV6-1
abundance: few
j_gene: TRBJ2-5
d_gene: -

CDR3aa: CASSPQPSGSYEQYF
CDR3nt: TGTGCCAGCAGCCCACAGCCTTCGGGCTCCTACGAGCAGTACTTC
v_gene: TRBV12-3/TRBV12-4
abundance: -
j_gene: TRBJ2-7
d_gene: -

CDR3aa: CASRTGGQAYEQYF
CDR3nt: TGTGCCAGCAGGACAGGGGGCCAGGCCTACGAGCAGTACTTC
v_gene: TRBV6-1
abundance: -
j_gene: TRBJ2-7
d_gene: TRBD1

CDR3aa: CASGKGRTQDTQYF
CDR3nt: TGTGCCAGCGGAAAAGGACGAACACAGGATACGCAGTATTTT
v_gene: TRBV5-5
abundance: many
j_gene: TRBJ2-3
d_gene: -

CDR3aa: CSARGVVGLPDTQYF
CDR3nt: TGCAGTGCTAGGGGGGTAGTCGGGCTCCCAGATACGCAGTATTTT
v_gene: TRBV20-1
abundance: many
j_gene: TRBJ2-3
d_gene: -

CDR3aa: CSPGGWIEAFF
CDR3nt: TGCAGTCCCGGGGGGTGGATTGAAGCTTTCTTT
v_gene: TRBV20-1
abundance: many
j_gene: TRBJ1-1
d_gene: -

CDR3aa: CASNDDRGGNYGYTF
CDR3nt: TGTGCCAGTAATGACGACAGGGGCGGAAACTATGGCTACACCTTC
v_gene: TRBV19
abundance: -
j_gene: TRBJ1-2
d_gene: TRBD1

CDR3aa: CASREQGIGSYEQYF
CDR3nt: TGTGCCAGCAGGGAACAGGGGATCGGATCCTACGAGCAGTACTTC
v_gene: TRBV2
abundance: -
j_gene: TRBJ2-7
d_gene: TRBD1

CDR3aa: CSASRGPMNTEAFF
CDR3nt: TGCAGTGCCTCCCGGGGCCCTATGAACACTGAAGCTTTCTTT
v_gene: TRBV20-1
abundance: -
j_gene: TRBJ1-1
d_gene: -

CDR3aa: CSATSAAGGHSSYNEQFF
CDR3nt: TGCAGTGCCACCTCCGCGGCGGGGGGTCATAGCTCCTACAATGAGCAGTTCTTC
v_gene: TRBV20-1
abundance: few
j_gene: TRBJ2-1
d_gene: TRBD2

CDR3aa: CSPTLETQYF
CDR3nt: TGCAGCCCGACCTTGGAGACCCAGTACTTC
v_gene: TRBV20-1
abundance: many
j_gene: TRBJ2-5
d_gene: -

CDR3aa: CAISGGSWEQYF
CDR3nt: TGTGCCATCAGTGGGGGAAGTTGGGAGCAGTACTTC
v_gene: TRBV10-3
abundance: few
j_gene: TRBJ2-7
d_gene: -

CDR3aa: CASSLQQLSNQPQHF
CDR3nt: TGTGCCAGCAGCCTCCAACAGTTGTCTAATCAGCCCCAGCATTTT
v_gene: TRBV12-3/TRBV12-4
abundance: many
j_gene: TRBJ1-5
d_gene: -

CDR3aa: CASSSPGLSSDIQYF
CDR3nt: TGTGCCAGCAGTTCCCCGGGTTTGTCGTCGGACATTCAGTACTTC
v_gene: TRBV6-5
abundance: -
j_gene: TRBJ2-4
d_gene: -

CDR3aa: CASSEAQSGTQYF
CDR3nt: TGTGCCAGCAGTGAGGCCCAATCGGGTACGCAGTATTTT
v_gene: TRBV2
abundance: once
j_gene: TRBJ2-3
d_gene: -

CDR3aa: CASGSLSEQFF
CDR3nt: TGTGCCAGCGGCAGCCTGTCCGAGCAGTTCTTC
v_gene: TRBV3-1
abundance: -
j_gene: TRBJ2-1
d_gene: -

CDR3aa: CASTLTPDRRGSPDTQYF
CDR3nt: TGTGCCAGCACCCTCACCCCAGACAGGAGGGGAAGCCCAGATACGCAGTATTTT
v_gene: TRBV6-1
abundance: -
j_gene: TRBJ2-3
d_gene: -

CDR3aa: CSPRVEEQFF
CDR3nt: TGCAGTCCCAGGGTCGAGGAGCAGTTCTTC
v_gene: TRBV20-1
abundance: few
j_gene: TRBJ2-1
d_gene: -

CDR3aa: CASSLAGTAGYTF
CDR3nt: TGCGCCAGCAGCTTGGCCGGGACGGCTGGCTACACCTTC
v_gene: TRBV5-1
abundance: few
j_gene: TRBJ1-2
d_gene: -

CDR3aa: CASSPSGPNTGELFF
CDR3nt: TGTGCCAGCAGTCCCTCGGGGCCGAACACCGGGGAGCTGTTTTTT
v_gene: TRBV11-2
abundance: -
j_gene: TRBJ2-2
d_gene: -

CDR3aa: CASSRGGDTDTQYF
CDR3nt: TGTGCCAGCAGCAGGGGCGGAGACACAGATACGCAGTATTTT
v_gene: TRBV12-3/TRBV12-4
abundance: many
j_gene: TRBJ2-3
d_gene: -

CDR3aa: CASSLWGRREQYF
CDR3nt: TGTGCCAGCAGTTTATGGGGACGCCGCGAGCAGTACTTC
v_gene: TRBV12-3/TRBV12-4
abundance: -
j_gene: TRBJ2-7
d_gene: -

CDR3aa: CASSDGQRDEQYF
CDR3nt: TGTGCCAGCAGCGATGGACAACGGGACGAGCAGTACTTC
v_gene: TRBV12-3/TRBV12-4
abundance: -
j_gene: TRBJ2-7
d_gene: -

CDR3aa: CASSMDRVEAFF
CDR3nt: TGTGCCAGCAGCATGGACAGGGTTGAAGCTTTCTTT
v_gene: TRBV5-6
abundance: -
j_gene: TRBJ1-1
d_gene: TRBD1

CDR3aa: CASSHPGPRNYEQYF
CDR3nt: TGTGCCAGCAGCCACCCTGGCCCCAGAAACTACGAGCAGTACTTC
v_gene: TRBV4-2
abundance: many
j_gene: TRBJ2-7
d_gene: -

CDR3aa: CSANAGNTEAFF
CDR3nt: TGCAGTGCGAACGCAGGGAACACTGAAGCTTTCTTT
v_gene: TRBV20-1
abundance: few
j_gene: TRBJ1-1
d_gene: -

CDR3aa: CSAMTPYNEQFF
CDR3nt: TGCAGTGCTATGACACCGTACAATGAGCAGTTCTTC
v_gene: TRBV20-1
abundance: many
j_gene: TRBJ2-1
d_gene: -

CDR3aa: CSARATGRERSEAFF
CDR3nt: TGCAGTGCTAGAGCGACAGGCCGAGAACGGAGTGAAGCTTTCTTT
v_gene: TRBV20-1
abundance: -
j_gene: TRBJ1-1
d_gene: -

CDR3aa: CSATPGRENYNEQFF
CDR3nt: TGCAGTGCCACCCCGGGACGGGAAAACTACAATGAGCAGTTCTTC
v_gene: TRBV20-1
abundance: many
j_gene: TRBJ2-1
d_gene: -

CDR3aa: CASSYRGLGANTDTQYF
CDR3nt: TGTGCCAGCAGTTACCGCGGGTTGGGGGCCAATACAGATACGCAGTATTTT
v_gene: TRBV6-5
abundance: many
j_gene: TRBJ2-3
d_gene: -